A selection of T cell receptor beta chains follows, all from one sample in a study of beta chain features in type 1 diabetes. This table comes from immunoSEQ multiplex PCR, and its TCRdb copy is limited to in-frame clones, with some not included. The sample shows a few hundred thousand clones, approximately 15% of them seen only once. Sequences were obtained from naive CD4+ T cells from blood. These receptors were obtained from a man younger than 45 with type 1 diabetes. CDR3s include the opening cysteine and the closing phenylalanine or tryptophan. The order of the fields is CDR3 DNA, CDR3 protein, clone size, V gene, J gene, D gene. A D gene is named only where the DNA matches it firmly. Some rows have no size entry. The others give once, few or many, or a class for an expanded clone.

TGTGCCAGCAGTGAACCGGGGACAGGGGATCCCTACGAGCAGTACTTC	CASSEPGTGDPYEQYF	NA	TRBV6-1	TRBJ2-7	TRBD1
TGTGCCAGCAGCCCGCGGCAGAACACTGAAGCTTTCTTT	CASSPRQNTEAFF	NA	TRBV7-9	TRBJ1-1	NA
TGTGCCAGCAGCCGGGACAGGGGGGACGAGCAGTACTTC	CASSRDRGDEQYF	few	TRBV5-6	TRBJ2-7	TRBD1
TGTGCCAGTAGTACCCCGGGACACACCTACGAGCAGTACTTC	CASSTPGHTYEQYF	NA	TRBV19	TRBJ2-7	NA
TGTGCCAGCAGCTCGGGACAGGTCCCCCAAGAGACCCAGTACTTC	CASSSGQVPQETQYF	few	TRBV7-9	TRBJ2-5	TRBD1
TGTGCCAGCAGTTCACTAGCAGCCTACAATGAGCAGTTCTTC	CASSSLAAYNEQFF	few	TRBV2	TRBJ2-1	NA
TGTGCCACGACGAACAGGGAGAACACCGGGGAGCTGTTTTTT	CATTNRENTGELFF	few	TRBV5-4	TRBJ2-2	NA
TGTGCCAGCAACCCCGGGGAGGCGGAGTTCTTC	CASNPGEAEFF	few	TRBV9	TRBJ2-1	NA
TGTGCCAGCTCACGCGACAGGGGCCAGCAGTACTTC	CASSRDRGQQYF	few	TRBV18	TRBJ2-7	TRBD1
TGTGCCAGCAGTATCTTCGAGGGTCAGCAAGAGACCCAGTACTTC	CASSIFEGQQETQYF	few	TRBV2	TRBJ2-5	NA
TGTGCCAGCAGCTTGGTGCTAGCCGGTGTCAAAAACATTCAGTACTTC	CASSLVLAGVKNIQYF	few	TRBV5-4	TRBJ2-4	NA
TGTGCCGGCAATCAGGATATGAACACTGAAGCTTTCTTT	CAGNQDMNTEAFF	NA	TRBV30	TRBJ1-1	NA
TGTGCCAGTAGTCCGAACAGGGTGGGCGAGCAGTACTTC	CASSPNRVGEQYF	NA	TRBV19	TRBJ2-7	NA
TGTGCCAGCAGCACGGGACTAGCGGACGGGGAGACCCAGTACTTC	CASSTGLADGETQYF	few	TRBV11-2	TRBJ2-5	TRBD2
TGTGCCTGGAGTACAGGGAACACCGGGGAGCTGTTTTTT	CAWSTGNTGELFF	few	TRBV30	TRBJ2-2	NA